This TCR beta chain was sequenced in a study of blood T cell repertoires in COVID-19. As for the study in general: Sources were T cells, B-cell-depleted T cells, or PBMCs; the material itself was cDNA or gDNA.

About this clone itself: At the DNA level, this CDR3 is encoded by other sequences in the same sample as well.

V was shortened by 1 base and J by 3 bases, with 6 bases between the two germline ends. CDR3 length equals 13 residues. The germline gives CDR1 KGHSH, CDR2 LQKENI. Sequenced by immunoSEQ multiplex PCR; TCRdb stores in-frame clones only, minus some. The profile shows about 130,000 clones, around 87% of them singletons. The rearrangement joins TRBV18 to TRBJ1-1; D is undetermined. This clonotype was obtained from a woman aged 60-75 years with acute or convalescent COVID-19. The specimen was peripheral blood. In DNA, the CDR3 is TGTGCCAGCTCACCACGGGGAGACACTGAAGCTTTCTTT. Amino acids: CASSPRGDTEAFF.